This T cell receptor (beta chain) was sequenced during a study of blood T cell repertoires in COVID-19. Sequencing was performed with immunoSEQ multiplex PCR; in TCRdb, only in-frame clones are kept and a portion is missing. The sample lists about 270,000 clones, about 87% seen once, with over 4% in the top ten. Per germline, CDR1 MNHEY and CDR2 SVGAGI. Trimming left V 5 bases short and J 4 bases short, with 12 bases between. The CDR3 is 14 amino acids. The origin of this receptor is a woman in her thirties with acute COVID-19. The chain recombines TRBV6-5 with TRBJ1-3; D is perhaps TRBD1 (5 bases). The sequenced sample consisted of PBMCs or T cells enriched from blood (not recorded which). The CDR3: CASSSTRQGNTIYF. For the CDR3, the DNA is TGTGCCAGCAGTAGTACGAGACAGGGAAACACCATATATTTT.